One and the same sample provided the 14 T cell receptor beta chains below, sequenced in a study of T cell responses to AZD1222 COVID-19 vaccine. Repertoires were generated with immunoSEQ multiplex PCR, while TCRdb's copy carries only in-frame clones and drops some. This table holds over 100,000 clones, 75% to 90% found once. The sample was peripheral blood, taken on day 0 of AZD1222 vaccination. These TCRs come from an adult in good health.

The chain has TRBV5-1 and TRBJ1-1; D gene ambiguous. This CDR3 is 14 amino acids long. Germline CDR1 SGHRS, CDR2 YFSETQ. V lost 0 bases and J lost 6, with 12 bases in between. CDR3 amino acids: CASSLGQEGAEAFF. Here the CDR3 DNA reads TGCGCCAGCAGCTTGGGGCAGGAAGGAGCTGAAGCTTTCTTT.

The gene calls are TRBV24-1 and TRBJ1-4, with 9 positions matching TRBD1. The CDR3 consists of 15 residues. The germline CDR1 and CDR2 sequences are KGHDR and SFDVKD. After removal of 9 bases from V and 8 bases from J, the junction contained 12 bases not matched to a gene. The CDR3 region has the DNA TGTGCCACCCCCGGGACAGGGAAAAGGTTAGAAAAACTGTTTTTT. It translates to CATPGTGKRLEKLFF.

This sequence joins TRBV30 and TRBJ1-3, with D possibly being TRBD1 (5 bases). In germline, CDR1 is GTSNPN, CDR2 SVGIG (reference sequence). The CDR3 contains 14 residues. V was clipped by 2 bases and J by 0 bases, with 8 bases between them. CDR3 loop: CAWSFGHSGNTIYF. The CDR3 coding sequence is TGTGCCTGGAGTTTCGGACACTCTGGAAACACCATATATTTT. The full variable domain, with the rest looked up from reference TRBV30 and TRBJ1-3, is SQTIHQWPATLVQPVGSPLSLECTVEGTSNPNLYWYRQAAGRGLQLLFYSVGIGQISSEVPQNLSASRPQDRQFILSSKKLLLSDSGFYLCAWSFGHSGNTIYFGEGSWLTVV.

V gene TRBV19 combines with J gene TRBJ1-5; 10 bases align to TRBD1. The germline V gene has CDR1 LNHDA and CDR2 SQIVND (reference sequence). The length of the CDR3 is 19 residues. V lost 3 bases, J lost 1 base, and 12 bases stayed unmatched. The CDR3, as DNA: TGTGCCAGTAGTATCCACCACCGGGACAGGGGAGCAAGCAATCAGCCCCAGCATTTT. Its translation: CASSIHHRDRGASNQPQHF.

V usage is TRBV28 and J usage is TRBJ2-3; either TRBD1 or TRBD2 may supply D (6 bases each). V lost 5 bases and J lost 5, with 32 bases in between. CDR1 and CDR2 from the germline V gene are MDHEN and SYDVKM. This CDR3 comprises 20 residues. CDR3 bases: TGTGCCAGCAGTCCTATAGACCAATACCGGGGGCGCCGGGTGGGAGATACGCAGTATTTT. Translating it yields CASSPIDQYRGRRVGDTQYF.

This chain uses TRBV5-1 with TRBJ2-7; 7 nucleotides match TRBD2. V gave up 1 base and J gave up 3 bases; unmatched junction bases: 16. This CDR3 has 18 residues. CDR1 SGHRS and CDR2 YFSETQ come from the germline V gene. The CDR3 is CASSLTPEGGFKLYEQYF. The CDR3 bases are TGCGCCAGCAGCTTGACCCCCGAGGGAGGGTTTAAACTCTACGAGCAGTACTTC.

CDR3 sequence reads: CASKAGSRSYNEQFF. The CDR3 region has the DNA TGTGCCAGCAAAGCCGGGTCCCGCTCCTACAATGAGCAGTTCTTC. The chain links TRBV5-6 to TRBJ2-1; unclear D gene. The V gene lost 6 bases and the J gene lost 0 bases, with 13 bases spanning the gap. Germline V gene data show CDR1 as SGHDT and CDR2 as YYEEEE. The length of the CDR3 is 15 residues. The full variable domain, in which reference TRBV5-6 and TRBJ2-1 provide the parts outside the CDR3, is DAGVTQSPTHLIKTRGQQVTLRCSPKSGHDTVSWYQQALGQGPQFIFQYYEEEERQRGNFPDRFSGHQFPNYSSELNVNALLLGDSALYLCASKAGSRSYNEQFFGPGTRLTVL.

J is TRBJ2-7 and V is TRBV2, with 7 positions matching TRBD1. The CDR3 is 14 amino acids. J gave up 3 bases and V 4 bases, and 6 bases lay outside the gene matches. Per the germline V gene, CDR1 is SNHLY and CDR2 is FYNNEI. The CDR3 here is CASSAGTELYEQYF. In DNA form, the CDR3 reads TGTGCCAGCAGTGCCGGGACAGAACTCTACGAGCAGTACTTC.

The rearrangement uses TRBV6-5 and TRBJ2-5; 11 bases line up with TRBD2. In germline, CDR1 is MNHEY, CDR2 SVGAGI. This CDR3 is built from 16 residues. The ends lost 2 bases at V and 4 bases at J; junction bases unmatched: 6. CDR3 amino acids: CASSYMLAGGPETQYF. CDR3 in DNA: TGTGCCAGCAGTTACATGCTAGCGGGGGGCCCAGAGACCCAGTACTTC.

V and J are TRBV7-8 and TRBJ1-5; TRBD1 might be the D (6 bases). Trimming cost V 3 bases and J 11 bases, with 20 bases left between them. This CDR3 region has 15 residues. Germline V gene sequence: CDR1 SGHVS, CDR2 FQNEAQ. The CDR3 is CASSLAAFRDKAQHF. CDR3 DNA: TGTGCCAGCAGCTTGGCAGCTTTCCGGGACAAGGCCCAGCATTTT.

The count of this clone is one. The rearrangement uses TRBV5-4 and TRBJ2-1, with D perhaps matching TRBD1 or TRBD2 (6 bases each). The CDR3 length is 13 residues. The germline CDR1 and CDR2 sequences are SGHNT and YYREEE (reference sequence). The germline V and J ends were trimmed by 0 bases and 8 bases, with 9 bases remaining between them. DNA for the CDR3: TGTGCCAGCAGCTTGGGGAGGGGGGATGAGCAGTTCTTC. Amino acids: CASSLGRGDEQFF.

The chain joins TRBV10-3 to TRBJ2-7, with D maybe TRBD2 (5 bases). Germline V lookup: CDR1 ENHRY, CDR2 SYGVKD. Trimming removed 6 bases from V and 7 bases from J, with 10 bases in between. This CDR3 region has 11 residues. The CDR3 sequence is CAISPGGEQYF. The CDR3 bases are TGTGCCATCAGCCCCGGCGGGGAGCAGTACTTC.

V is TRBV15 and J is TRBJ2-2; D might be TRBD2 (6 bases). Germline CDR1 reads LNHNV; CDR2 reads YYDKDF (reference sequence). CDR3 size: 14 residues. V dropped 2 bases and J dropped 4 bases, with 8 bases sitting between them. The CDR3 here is CATSRSGSTGELFF. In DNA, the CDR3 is TGTGCCACCAGCAGATCCGGGAGCACCGGGGAGCTGTTTTTT. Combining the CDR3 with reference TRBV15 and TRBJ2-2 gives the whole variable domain DAMVIQNPRYQVTQFGKPVTLSCSQTLNHNVMYWYQQKSSQAPKLLFHYYDKDFNNEADTPDNFQSRRPNTSFCFLDIRSPGLGDTAMYLCATSRSGSTGELFFGEGSRLTVL.

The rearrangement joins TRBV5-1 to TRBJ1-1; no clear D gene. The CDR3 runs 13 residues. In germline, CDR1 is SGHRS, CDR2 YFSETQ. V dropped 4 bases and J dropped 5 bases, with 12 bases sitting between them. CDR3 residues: CASSIAGRTEAFF. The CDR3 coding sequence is TGCGCCAGCAGCATAGCTGGTAGGACTGAAGCTTTCTTT. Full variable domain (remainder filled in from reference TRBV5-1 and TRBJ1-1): KAGVTQTPRYLIKTRGQQVTLSCSPISGHRSVSWYQQTPGQGLQFLFEYFSETQRNKGNFPGRFSGRQFSNSRSEMNVSTLELGDSALYLCASSIAGRTEAFFGQGTRLTVV.